These 25 T cell receptor beta chains were all obtained from the same sample, sequenced in a study of T cell changes during pregnancy in multiple sclerosis. Generated by immunoSEQ multiplex PCR, the TCRdb table keeps only in-frame clones and is missing some. The sample carries roughly 100,000 clones, around 92% recorded once. The sequences come from peripheral blood, collected after pregnancy. These receptors all come from a female donor in good health, enrolled as a control in a pregnancy study.

This clone was observed a handful of times. The V gene is TRBV5-6, the J gene TRBJ2-5; D might be TRBD1 (7 bases). This CDR3 has 16 amino acids. Germline V CDR1 and CDR2: SGHDT, YYEEEE. The ends were cut back, 0 bases at V and 1 base at J, with 13 bases in the middle. The CDR3 DNA reads TGTGCCAGCAGCTTGGGCCAGGGGGGCCTCCAAGAGACCCAGTACTTC. It yields the protein CASSLGQGGLQETQYF. The whole variable domain, filled in from reference TRBV5-6 and TRBJ2-5, reads DAGVTQSPTHLIKTRGQQVTLRCSPKSGHDTVSWYQQALGQGPQFIFQYYEEEERQRGNFPDRFSGHQFPNYSSELNVNALLLGDSALYLCASSLGQGGLQETQYFGPGTRLLVL.

The V and J genes are TRBV6-1 and TRBJ2-2; 8 nucleotides align to TRBD1. The V gene end was trimmed by 3 bases and the J gene end by 8 bases; junction bases not matched to a gene: 5. CDR3 size: 14 residues. Germline V gives CDR1 MNHNS, CDR2 SASEGT. As DNA, the CDR3 is TGTGCCAGCAGTGAGGACAGGGTATCGGGGGAGCTGTTTTTT. Amino acid sequence: CASSEDRVSGELFF.

The rearrangement links TRBV28 to TRBJ1-2; no reliable D call. CDR1 is MDHEN and CDR2 is SYDVKM in the germline V gene. Trimming removed 2 bases at V and 1 base at J, with 11 bases between. The CDR3 sequence is 15 residues long. This CDR3 reads CASSLLAGVNYGYTF. The CDR3 region has the DNA TGTGCCAGCAGTTTACTCGCAGGCGTTAACTATGGCTACACCTTC.

The chain combines TRBV4-1 with TRBJ2-7, with 7 bases fitting TRBD1. The CDR3 is 19 residues long. In germline, CDR1 is MGHRA, CDR2 YSYEKL. The trim removed 2 bases at V and 0 bases at J, leaving 16 bases unmatched. The CDR3 loop is CASSQYNRGHSPLSYEQYF. In DNA form, the CDR3 reads TGCGCCAGCAGCCAATATAACAGGGGCCATTCCCCTCTCTCCTACGAGCAGTACTTC.

There are a few counts of this clone. The chain is built from TRBV21-1 and TRBJ1-2; the table gives TRBD1 as D, unverified against the DNA. TRBV21-1 is a pseudogene. The CDR3 covers 15 residues. The CDR3 DNA reads as TGTGCCAGCAGCAAAGCCGGGACAGCTCAAGGCGGCTACACCTTC. The encoded protein is CASSKAGTAQGGYTF.

This clone was recorded a few times. The chain recombines TRBV5-4 with TRBJ1-5; no definite D call. V lost 5 bases and J lost 6, with 12 bases in between. Germline values: CDR1 SGHNT, CDR2 YYREEE (reference sequence). The CDR3 length is 13 residues. CDR3 DNA: TGTGCCAGCAGTGCCACCCTCGGTCAGCCCCAGCATTTT. Residues: CASSATLGQPQHF.

The chain joins TRBV19 to TRBJ2-2; 8 nucleotides align to TRBD2. Germline V gene lookup returns CDR1 LNHDA and CDR2 SQIVND (reference sequence). The CDR3 spans 16 residues. V gave up 7 bases and J gave up 6 bases; unmatched junction bases: 13. The CDR3, as DNA: TGTGCCAGTATGATTCAGCGGGGGATCCGAGCCGGGGAGCTGTTTTTT. Translating gives CASMIQRGIRAGELFF.

The chain's CDR3 is CASLALTRGKTNEKLFF. DNA for the CDR3: TGTGCCAGTCTAGCCCTGACCCGGGGTAAAACTAATGAAAAACTGTTTTTT. The chain carries TRBV19 and TRBJ1-4; D is unclear. The CDR3 totals 17 residues. Germline V lookup: CDR1 LNHDA, CDR2 SQIVND (reference sequence). V was cut by 8 bases and J by 1 base, with 20 bases left in between.

V is TRBV7-9 and J is TRBJ2-3; D is perhaps TRBD2 (6 bases). The CDR3 runs to 14 residues. CDR1 is SEHNR and CDR2 is FQNEAQ in the germline V gene (reference sequence). V was pared by 5 bases and J by 6 bases, with 15 bases between. CDR3 protein: CASSPRDRGDTQYF. CDR3 DNA sequence: TGTGCCAGCAGCCCACGGGACCGGGGGGATACGCAGTATTTT.

The V call is TRBV29-1, the J call TRBJ2-1, with a weak D call TRBD1 (7 bases). CDR3 length: 17 residues. V was pared by 3 bases and J by 0 bases, with 18 bases between. Germline-derived CDR1 and CDR2 are SQVTM and ANQGSEA. CDR3 bases: TGCAGCGTTGACGACATTCAGGGGGGCGGCTCCTACAATGAGCAGTTCTTC. It codes for CSVDDIQGGGSYNEQFF.

The count of this clone is one. The chain is built from TRBV4-1 and TRBJ1-1; a possible D gene is TRBD1 (5 bases). V was shortened by 0 bases and J by 1 base, with 15 bases between the two germline ends. Germline V gene data show CDR1 as MGHRA and CDR2 as YSYEKL. The CDR3 has 17 amino acids. CDR3 nucleotides: TGCGCCAGCAGCCAAGATAGGGAGGGACGGAGGAACACTGAAGCTTTCTTT. Translation gives CASSQDREGRRNTEAFF.

The CDR3 loop is CASSLVGGNNEQFF. The CDR3 DNA follows: TGCGCCAGCAGCTTGGTCGGGGGGAACAATGAGCAGTTCTTC. The V call is TRBV5-1, the J call TRBJ2-1; 7 bases fit TRBD2. The V gene end was trimmed by 0 bases and the J gene end by 5 bases; junction bases not matched to a gene: 2. CDR1 is SGHRS and CDR2 is YFSETQ in the germline V gene. The CDR3 sequence is 14 residues long.

The V and J genes are TRBV5-5 and TRBJ1-2; a possible D gene is TRBD1 (6 bases). Per the germline V gene, CDR1 is SGHKS and CDR2 is YYEKEE (reference sequence). The V and J ends lost 6 bases and 3 bases respectively, with 18 bases between them. CDR3 length: 15 residues. The CDR3: CASTPTGGRDYGYTF. The DNA of the CDR3 is TGTGCCAGCACCCCCACGGGGGGCAGGGACTATGGCTACACCTTC.

The V call is TRBV19, the J call TRBJ2-1; TRBD2 matches 9 bases. From germline, CDR1 is LNHDA and CDR2 SQIVND (reference sequence). The V segment lost 1 base and the J segment 15 bases; nucleotides outside the gene matches: 7. The CDR3 contains 13 residues. This CDR3 is CASSIGLAGIGFF. The CDR3 nucleotides are TGTGCCAGTAGTATAGGCCTAGCGGGGATTGGGTTCTTC.

The chain carries TRBV28 and TRBJ1-1; 7 bases map to TRBD1. V lost 2 bases and J lost 6; bases outside the gene matches: 3. The CDR3 runs 13 residues. Germline V CDR1 and CDR2: MDHEN, SYDVKM. The CDR3: CASSLIGGAEAFF. In DNA form, the CDR3 reads TGTGCCAGCAGTTTAATAGGGGGCGCTGAAGCTTTCTTT.

The V and J genes are TRBV21-1 and TRBJ1-4. TRBV21-1 is annotated as a pseudogene. This CDR3 has 16 amino acids. In DNA, the CDR3 is TGTGCCAGCACCCTCCGGGTGGGCCGGGAAAATGAAAAACTGTTTTTT. It encodes CASTLRVGRENEKLFF.

The gene calls are TRBV7-9 and TRBJ2-1; unclear D gene. CDR3 length: 13 amino acids. Per germline, CDR1 SEHNR and CDR2 FQNEAQ (reference sequence). V was clipped by 5 bases and J by 3 bases, with 8 bases between them. CDR3 DNA sequence: TGTGCCAGCAGCCCCTCTTTCTACAATGAGCAGTTCTTC. The encoded protein is CASSPSFYNEQFF. Variable domain in full (rest from reference TRBV7-9 and TRBJ2-1): DTGVSQNPRHKITKRGQNVTFRCDPISEHNRLYWYRQTLGQGPEFLTYFQNEAQLEKSRLLSDRFSAERPKGSFSTLEIQRTEQGDSAMYLCASSPSFYNEQFFGPGTRLTVL.

The table lists this clone with a few counts. The V gene is TRBV18, the J gene TRBJ2-1; 9 positions match TRBD2. Germline values: CDR1 KGHSH, CDR2 LQKENI. The CDR3 covers 18 residues. V trimming: 4 bases; J trimming: 8 bases; junction bases outside the gene matches: 18. The CDR3 loop reads CASSQDLKRGAAMDEQFF. DNA of the CDR3: TGTGCCAGCTCACAAGACCTTAAGCGGGGGGCAGCGATGGATGAGCAGTTCTTC.

The chain has TRBV14 and TRBJ2-5, with 11 bases lining up with TRBD1. The CDR3 covers 14 residues. Germline V CDR1 and CDR2: SGHDN, FVKESK. V lost 5 bases, J lost 4 bases, and 3 bases stayed unmatched. CDR3 DNA: TGTGCCAGCAGCAAGGACAGGGGGCCAGAGACCCAGTACTTC. Translated: CASSKDRGPETQYF. Together with reference TRBV14 and TRBJ2-5, the CDR3 gives the full variable domain: EAGVTQFPSHSVIEKGQTVTLRCDPISGHDNLYWYRRVMGKEIKFLLHFVKESKQDESGMPNNRFLAERTGGTYSTLKVQPAELEDSGVYFCASSKDRGPETQYFGPGTRLLVL.

The chain employs TRBV4-3 and TRBJ1-6; 7 bases are shared with TRBD1. Germline V gives CDR1 LGHNA, CDR2 YSLEER. The CDR3 is made up of 22 amino acids. The V gene end was trimmed by 4 bases and the J gene end by 3 bases; junction bases not matched to a gene: 24. As DNA, the CDR3 is TGCGCCAGCAGCCGGAATGTAGGGGGCTATGGTTCCCCCGGATACTATAATTCACCCCTCCACTTT. Its protein product is CASSRNVGGYGSPGYYNSPLHF.

This clone was recorded only once. The rearrangement uses TRBV16 and TRBJ2-5; the D gene is possibly TRBD2 (5 bases). The germline V and J ends were trimmed by 0 bases and 2 bases, with 7 bases remaining between them. The CDR3 contains 14 residues. Germline V gene data show CDR1 as KGHSY and CDR2 as FQNENV. This CDR3 is CASSQSPGQETQYF. CDR3 coding DNA: TGTGCCAGCAGCCAATCCCCGGGACAAGAGACCCAGTACTTC.

This clone was observed a few times. This chain connects TRBV7-9 to TRBJ1-2; 9 bases match TRBD1. The CDR3 has 15 residues. In germline, CDR1 is SEHNR, CDR2 FQNEAQ (reference sequence). V was clipped by 7 bases and J by 7 bases; unmatched bases: 13. This CDR3 reads CASTPGGTGLGGYTF. Written as DNA, the CDR3 is TGTGCCAGCACCCCCGGAGGGACAGGGTTAGGTGGCTACACCTTC.

This clone was counted a single time. The rearrangement uses TRBV28 and TRBJ2-3; maybe TRBD2 (6 bases). The V end lost 4 bases, the J end lost 7 bases, and 21 bases lay between the germline ends. CDR1 is MDHEN, CDR2 SYDVKM, per germline. The CDR3 runs 16 residues. In nucleotides, the CDR3 is TGTGCCAGCAGTTCCCCCGGGATTAGACTAGTAAATACGCAGTATTTT. It is translated as CASSSPGIRLVNTQYF.

V and J are TRBV4-1 and TRBJ1-1; possible D gene TRBD1, 5 bases. The CDR3 is 15 residues long. Trimming stripped 8 bases from V and 0 bases from J, with 16 bases between. Germline V gene sequence: CDR1 MGHRA, CDR2 YSYEKL. The CDR3 nucleotides read TGCGCCAGCCGCATGGGGCCGGGTTTGAACACTGAAGCTTTCTTT. This codes for CASRMGPGLNTEAFF.

The chain links TRBV7-8 to TRBJ1-6; D is ambiguous. The CDR3 covers 12 residues. Germline V lookup: CDR1 SGHVS, CDR2 FQNEAQ. The V end lost 3 bases, the J end lost 7 bases, and 4 bases lay between the germline ends. CDR3 bases: TGTGCCAGCAGCTTTCTAAATTCACCCCTCCACTTT. Translating gives CASSFLNSPLHF. Filled out from reference TRBV7-8 and TRBJ1-6, the complete variable domain reads GAGVSQSPRYKVAKRGQDVALRCDPISGHVSLFWYQQALGQGPEFLTYFQNEAQLDKSGLPSDRFFAERPEGSVSTLKIQRTQQEDSAVYLCASSFLNSPLHFGNGTRLTVT.